What follows are 14 T cell receptor beta chains derived from one specimen sequenced in a study of OX40 agonist ivuxolimab in advanced cancers. The library came from the immunoSEQ multiplex PCR assay. Not all clones reach the TCRdb copy of this immuneACCESS table, which keeps in-frame sequences only. Checked studies attribute under half of the gap to unresolved V genes and leave the rest unexplained. The sample table holds tens of thousands of clones, of which 87% were seen once. The leading ten clones occupy about a sixth of the sample. The sample here was CD4+ or CD8+ T cells sorted from blood, taken in a trial of the OX40 agonist ivuxolimab. These TCRs come from an adult with an advanced solid tumor such as melanoma, head and neck, liver or kidney cancer.

The chain links TRBV29-1 to TRBJ2-2; 12 bases map to TRBD2. The CDR3 has 16 residues. The junction had 9 bases not matched to a gene; V was cut back by 4 bases and J by 6 bases. Looked up from germline, CDR1 is SQVTM and CDR2 is ANQGSEA. The CDR3 bases are TGCAGCGTTGTGACTAGCGGGAGAGAAACTGCCGGGGAGCTGTTTTTT. This codes for CSVVTSGRETAGELFF.

This chain uses TRBV5-6 with TRBJ2-7; D remains ambiguous. Per the germline V gene, CDR1 is SGHDT and CDR2 is YYEEEE. V was cut by 2 bases and J by 0 bases, with 9 bases left in between. This CDR3 has 14 residues. The CDR3 here is CASSFWLSSYEQYF. In DNA form, the CDR3 reads TGTGCCAGCAGCTTTTGGTTGAGCTCCTACGAGCAGTACTTC. Variable domain in full (rest from reference TRBV5-6 and TRBJ2-7): DAGVTQSPTHLIKTRGQQVTLRCSPKSGHDTVSWYQQALGQGPQFIFQYYEEEERQRGNFPDRFSGHQFPNYSSELNVNALLLGDSALYLCASSFWLSSYEQYFGPGTRLTVT.

V usage is TRBV6-5 and J usage is TRBJ1-1; D is uncertain. Germline V gene data show CDR1 as MNHEY and CDR2 as SVGAGI. Trimming removed 5 bases from V and 1 base from J, with 8 bases in between. The CDR3 extends over 13 amino acids. CDR3 coding DNA: TGTGCCAGCAGTCTTGACAAGAACACTGAAGCTTTCTTT. Its protein is CASSLDKNTEAFF.

This clone was observed once. The chain has TRBV11-2 and TRBJ1-1, with TRBD1 matching over 7 bases. V was pared by 9 bases and J by 12 bases, with 13 bases of the junction left unmatched. The V gene's germline CDR1 is SGHAT and CDR2 FQNNGV. CDR3 size: 12 residues. The CDR3 DNA is TGTGCCAGTTCCTCAGAGGGGGCGAAAACTTTCTTT. Encoded protein: CASSSEGAKTFF.

The chain recombines TRBV28 with TRBJ1-5; TRBD1 might be the D (5 bases). Deletions cut 4 bases from V and 0 bases from J, with 13 bases between. The CDR3 has 16 residues. Per germline, CDR1 MDHEN and CDR2 SYDVKM. The CDR3 region has the DNA TGTGCCAGCAGTTCCCGGACAAAGCTTAGCAATCAGCCCCAGCATTTT. It encodes CASSSRTKLSNQPQHF.

This clone was seen more than once but under ten times. V gene TRBV29-1 combines with J gene TRBJ1-1, with 7 bases fitting TRBD1. Unmatched junction bases numbered 3, after V lost 4 bases and J lost 1 base. CDR1 is SQVTM and CDR2 is ANQGSEA in the germline V gene. This CDR3 is 13 amino acids long. The DNA for the CDR3 is TGCAGCGTTGCGAACAGGGGGAACACTGAAGCTTTCTTT. This encodes CSVANRGNTEAFF.

The gene calls are TRBV6-5 and TRBJ2-5; D uncertain. V shed 8 bases and J shed 5 bases, with 12 bases lying between them. Germline lookup yields CDR1 MNHEY and CDR2 SVGAGI. The length of the CDR3 is 12 residues. This CDR3 reads CASAYSPETQYF. CDR3 nucleotide sequence: TGTGCCAGCGCCTACAGCCCGGAGACCCAGTACTTC.

The rearrangement links TRBV7-3 to TRBJ2-7, with a weak D call TRBD1 (5 bases). CDR3 length: 18 amino acids. Germline-derived CDR1 and CDR2 are SGHTA and FQGTGA. Trimming shortened V by 1 base and J by 2 bases, and 21 bases separated the two germline ends. DNA of the CDR3: TGTGCCAGCAGCTTAAACCCGCTCCCACCAGGGTCGGCCTACGAGCAGTACTTC. Amino acids: CASSLNPLPPGSAYEQYF. The complete variable domain, with remaining parts taken from reference TRBV7-3 and TRBJ2-7, reads GAGVSQTPSNKVTEKGKYVELRCDPISGHTALYWYRQSLGQGPEFLIYFQGTGAADDSGLPNDRFFAVRPEGSVSTLKIQRTERGDSAVYLCASSLNPLPPGSAYEQYFGPGTRLTVT.

V is TRBV4-2 and J is TRBJ1-5; D gene unclear. Trimming pared 1 base from V and 0 bases from J, leaving 4 bases between. CDR3 length: 14 amino acids. Germline V lookup: CDR1 LGHNA, CDR2 YNFKEQ. The CDR3 reads CASSQAHSNQPQHF. The CDR3 DNA is TGTGCCAGCAGCCAAGCGCATAGCAATCAGCCCCAGCATTTT.

The chain is built from TRBV10-3 and TRBJ2-7; D is perhaps TRBD1 (5 bases). V was clipped by 0 bases and J by 4 bases, with 13 bases between them. This CDR3 contains 15 residues. The V gene's germline CDR1 is ENHRY and CDR2 SYGVKD. DNA of the CDR3: TGTGCCATCAGTGAGTCAGGGCAGGGAAGGTACGAGCAGTACTTC. Residues: CAISESGQGRYEQYF.

The chain is built from TRBV7-9 and TRBJ2-7; 9 bases line up with TRBD2. This CDR3 spans 16 amino acids. The germline CDR1 and CDR2 sequences are SEHNR and FQNEAQ (reference sequence). V lost 4 bases to trimming and J lost 1 base; unmatched junction nucleotides: 8. CDR3 DNA: TGTGCCAGCAGCTCCGGACTAGCGATCAATTCCTACGAGCAGTACTTC. Protein product: CASSSGLAINSYEQYF.

The V and J genes are TRBV18 and TRBJ2-3; D unresolved. Germline V lookup: CDR1 KGHSH, CDR2 LQKENI. CDR3 size: 14 residues. Trimming removed 2 bases from V and 5 bases from J, with 11 bases in between. The chain's CDR3 is CASSPSANLDTQYF. The CDR3 DNA follows: TGTGCCAGCTCACCATCAGCTAACCTAGATACGCAGTATTTT.

V usage is TRBV5-1 and J usage is TRBJ2-1, with 12 bases lining up with TRBD2. Germline-derived CDR1 and CDR2 are SGHRS and YFSETQ. There are 15 residues in the CDR3. Trimming took 6 bases from V and 7 from J; bases not matched to a gene: 8. The CDR3 DNA is TGCGCCAGCAAGAAGAGGACTAGCGGGATAAATGAGCAGTTCTTC. This gives the protein CASKKRTSGINEQFF.

This chain links TRBV7-9 with TRBJ2-7; D gene unclear. Germline CDR1 is SEHNR and CDR2 is FQNEAQ (reference sequence). The CDR3 is 13 amino acids. Trimming removed 5 bases from V and 3 bases from J, with 11 bases in between. Here the CDR3 reads CASSPRHGYEQYF. The CDR3 coding sequence is TGTGCCAGCAGCCCGCGTCACGGCTACGAGCAGTACTTC.